This T cell receptor (beta chain) was sequenced in a study of identifying expanded T cells in peripheral blood. Data came from immunoSEQ multiplex PCR; TCRdb stores just in-frame clones and leaves some out. This sample yields about 100,000 clones, of which 88% are seen a single time; around 5% belongs to the top ten. Trimming shortened V by 4 bases and J by 4 bases, and 15 bases separated the two germline ends. The V gene's germline CDR1 is SGHRS and CDR2 YFSETQ. The CDR3 runs 16 residues. The sequencing sample was made of blood. This receptor was obtained from a person aged 18 to 75 in good health. The genes are TRBV5-1 and TRBJ1-6; possible D gene TRBD1, 6 bases. The CDR3 spells CASSPDSGGYNSPLHF. Written as DNA, the CDR3 is TGCGCCAGCAGCCCGGACAGTGGAGGATATAATTCACCCCTCCACTTT.